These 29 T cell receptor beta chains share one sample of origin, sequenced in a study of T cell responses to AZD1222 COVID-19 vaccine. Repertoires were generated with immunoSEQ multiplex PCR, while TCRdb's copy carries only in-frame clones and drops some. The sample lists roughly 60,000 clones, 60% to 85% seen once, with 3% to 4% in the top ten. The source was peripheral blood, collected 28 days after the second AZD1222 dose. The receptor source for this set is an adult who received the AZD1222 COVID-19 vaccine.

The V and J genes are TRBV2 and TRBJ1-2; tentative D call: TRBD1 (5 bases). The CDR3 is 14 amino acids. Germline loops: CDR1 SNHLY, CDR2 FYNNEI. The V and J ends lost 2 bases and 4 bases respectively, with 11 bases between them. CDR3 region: CASSELPGTYGYTF. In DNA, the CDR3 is TGTGCCAGCAGTGAACTCCCAGGGACCTATGGCTACACCTTC.

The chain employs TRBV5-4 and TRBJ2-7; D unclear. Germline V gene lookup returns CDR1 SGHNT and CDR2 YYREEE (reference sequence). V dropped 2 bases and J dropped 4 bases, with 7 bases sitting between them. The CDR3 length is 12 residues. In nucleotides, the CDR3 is TGTGCCAGCAGCTTTAACCAATACGAGCAGTACTTC. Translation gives CASSFNQYEQYF.

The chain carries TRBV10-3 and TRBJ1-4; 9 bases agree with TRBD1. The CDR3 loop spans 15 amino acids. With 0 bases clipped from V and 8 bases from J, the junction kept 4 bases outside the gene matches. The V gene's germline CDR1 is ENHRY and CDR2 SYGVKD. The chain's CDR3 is CAISESGQGHEKLFF. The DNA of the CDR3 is TGTGCCATCAGTGAGTCAGGACAGGGGCACGAAAAACTGTTTTTT.

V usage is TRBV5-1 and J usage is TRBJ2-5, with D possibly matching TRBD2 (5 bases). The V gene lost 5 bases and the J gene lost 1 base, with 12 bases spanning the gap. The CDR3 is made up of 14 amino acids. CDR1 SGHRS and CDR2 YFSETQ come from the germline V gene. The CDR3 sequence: CASRPSSGQETQYF. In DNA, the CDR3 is TGCGCCAGCAGGCCTAGCTCGGGCCAAGAGACCCAGTACTTC.

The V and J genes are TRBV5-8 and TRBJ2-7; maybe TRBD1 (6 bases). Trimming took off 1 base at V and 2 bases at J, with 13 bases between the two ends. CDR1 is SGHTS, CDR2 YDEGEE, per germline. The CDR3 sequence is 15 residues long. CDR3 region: CASSLTAGAPYEQYF. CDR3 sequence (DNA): TGTGCCAGCAGCTTGACTGCAGGGGCCCCCTACGAGCAGTACTTC.

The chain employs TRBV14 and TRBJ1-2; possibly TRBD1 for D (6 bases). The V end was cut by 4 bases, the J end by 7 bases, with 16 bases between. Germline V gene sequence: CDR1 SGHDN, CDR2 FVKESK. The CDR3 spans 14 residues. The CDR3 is CASSLAGVLGGYTF. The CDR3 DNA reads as TGTGCCAGCAGCCTAGCAGGGGTATTAGGTGGCTACACCTTC.

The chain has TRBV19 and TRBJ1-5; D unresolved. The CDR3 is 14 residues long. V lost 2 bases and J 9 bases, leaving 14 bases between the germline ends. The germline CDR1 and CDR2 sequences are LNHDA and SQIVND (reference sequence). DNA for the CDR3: TGTGCCAGTAGTATATCCGGACTCGTGCGGCCCCAGCATTTT. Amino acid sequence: CASSISGLVRPQHF. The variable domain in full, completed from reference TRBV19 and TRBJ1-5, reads DGGITQSPKYLFRKEGQNVTLSCEQNLNHDAMYWYRQDPGQGLRLIYYSQIVNDFQKGDIAEGYSVSREKKESFPLTVTSAQKNPTAFYLCASSISGLVRPQHFGDGTRLSIL.

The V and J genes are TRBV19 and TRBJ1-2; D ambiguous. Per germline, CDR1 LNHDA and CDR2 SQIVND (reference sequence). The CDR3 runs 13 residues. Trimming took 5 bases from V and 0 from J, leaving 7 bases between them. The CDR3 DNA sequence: TGTGCCAGTAGTCCACAGACTAACTATGGCTACACCTTC. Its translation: CASSPQTNYGYTF.

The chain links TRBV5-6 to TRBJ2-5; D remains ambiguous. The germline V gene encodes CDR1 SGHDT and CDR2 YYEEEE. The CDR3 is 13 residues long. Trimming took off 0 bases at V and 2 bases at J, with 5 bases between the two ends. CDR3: CASSLDNQETQYF. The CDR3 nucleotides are TGTGCCAGCAGCTTGGATAATCAAGAGACCCAGTACTTC.

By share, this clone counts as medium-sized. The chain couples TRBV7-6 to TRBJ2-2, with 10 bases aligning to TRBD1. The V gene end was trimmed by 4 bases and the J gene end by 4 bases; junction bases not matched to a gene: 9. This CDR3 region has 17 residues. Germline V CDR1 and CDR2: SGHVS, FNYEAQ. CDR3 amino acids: CASSSGGGTGATGELFF. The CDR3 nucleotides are TGTGCCAGCAGCTCAGGGGGAGGGACAGGGGCCACCGGGGAGCTGTTTTTT.

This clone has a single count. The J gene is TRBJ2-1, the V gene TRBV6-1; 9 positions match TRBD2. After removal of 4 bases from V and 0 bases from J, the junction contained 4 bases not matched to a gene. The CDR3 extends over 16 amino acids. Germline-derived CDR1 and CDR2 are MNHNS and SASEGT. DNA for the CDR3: TGTGCCAGCAGTGTGGAGCGGGGGGCCTCCTACAATGAGCAGTTCTTC. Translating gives CASSVERGASYNEQFF.

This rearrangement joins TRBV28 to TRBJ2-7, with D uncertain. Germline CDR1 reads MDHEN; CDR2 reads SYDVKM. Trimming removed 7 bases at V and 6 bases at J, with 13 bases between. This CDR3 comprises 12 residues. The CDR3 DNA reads TGTGCCAGCACAAACTGGGGTTCCGAGCAGTACTTC. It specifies CASTNWGSEQYF.

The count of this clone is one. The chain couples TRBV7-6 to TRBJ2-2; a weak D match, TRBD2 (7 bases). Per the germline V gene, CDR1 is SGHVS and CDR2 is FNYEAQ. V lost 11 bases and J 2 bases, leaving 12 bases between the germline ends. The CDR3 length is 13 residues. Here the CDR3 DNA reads TGTGCCGGGGGGGCAGTTAACACCGGGGAGCTGTTTTTT. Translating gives CAGGAVNTGELFF.

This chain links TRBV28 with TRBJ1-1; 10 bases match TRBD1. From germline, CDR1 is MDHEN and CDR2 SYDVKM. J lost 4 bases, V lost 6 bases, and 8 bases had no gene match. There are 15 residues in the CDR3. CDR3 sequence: CASRGRGQGSTEAFF. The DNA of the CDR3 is TGTGCCAGCAGGGGCCGGGGACAGGGGTCCACTGAAGCTTTCTTT.

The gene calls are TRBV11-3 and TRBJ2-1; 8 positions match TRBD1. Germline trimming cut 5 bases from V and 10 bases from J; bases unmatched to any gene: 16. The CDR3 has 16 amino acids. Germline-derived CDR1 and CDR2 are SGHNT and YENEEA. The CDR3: CASSLFGRQGAWEQFF. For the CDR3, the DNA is TGTGCCAGCAGCCTGTTCGGGCGGCAGGGGGCTTGGGAGCAGTTCTTC.

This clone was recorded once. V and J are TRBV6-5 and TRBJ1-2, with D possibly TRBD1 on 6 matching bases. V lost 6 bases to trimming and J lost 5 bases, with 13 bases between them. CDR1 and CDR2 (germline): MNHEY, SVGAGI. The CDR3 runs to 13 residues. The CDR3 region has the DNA TGTGCCAGCAGCCAGGACAGCGGTTATGGCTACACCTTC. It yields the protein CASSQDSGYGYTF.

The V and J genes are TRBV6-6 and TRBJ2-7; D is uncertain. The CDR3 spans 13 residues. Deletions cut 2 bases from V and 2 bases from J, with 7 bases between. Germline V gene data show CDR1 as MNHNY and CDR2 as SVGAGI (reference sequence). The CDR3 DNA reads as TGTGCCAGCAGTTACGGGGAAACCTACGAGCAGTACTTC. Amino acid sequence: CASSYGETYEQYF.

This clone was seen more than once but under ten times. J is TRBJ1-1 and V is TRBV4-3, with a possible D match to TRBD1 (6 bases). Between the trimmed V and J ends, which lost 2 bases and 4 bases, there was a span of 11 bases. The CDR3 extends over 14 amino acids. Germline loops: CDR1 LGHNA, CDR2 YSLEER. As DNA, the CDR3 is TGCGCCAGCAGCCAACGTGAGGGGGGCACTGAAGCTTTCTTT. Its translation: CASSQREGGTEAFF.

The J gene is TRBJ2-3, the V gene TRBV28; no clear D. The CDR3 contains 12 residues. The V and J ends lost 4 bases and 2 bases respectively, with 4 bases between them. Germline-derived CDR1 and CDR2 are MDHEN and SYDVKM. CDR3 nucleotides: TGTGCCAGCAGTTCAGTCACAGATACGCAGTATTTT. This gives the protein CASSSVTDTQYF.

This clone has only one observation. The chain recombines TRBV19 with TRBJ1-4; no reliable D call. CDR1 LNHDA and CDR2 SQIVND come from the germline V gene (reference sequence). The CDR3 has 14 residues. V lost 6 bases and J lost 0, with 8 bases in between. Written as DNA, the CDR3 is TGTGCCAGTAGCAACGGCGCAACTAATGAAAAACTGTTTTTT. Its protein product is CASSNGATNEKLFF.

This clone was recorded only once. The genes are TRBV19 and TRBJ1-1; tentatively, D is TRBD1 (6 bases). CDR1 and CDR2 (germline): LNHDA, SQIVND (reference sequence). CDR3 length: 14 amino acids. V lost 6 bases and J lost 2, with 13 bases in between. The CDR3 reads CASSSVRGNTEAFF. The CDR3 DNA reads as TGTGCCAGTAGCTCAGTCAGGGGAAACACTGAAGCTTTCTTT. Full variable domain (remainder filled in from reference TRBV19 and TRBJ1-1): DGGITQSPKYLFRKEGQNVTLSCEQNLNHDAMYWYRQDPGQGLRLIYYSQIVNDFQKGDIAEGYSVSREKKESFPLTVTSAQKNPTAFYLCASSSVRGNTEAFFGQGTRLTVV.

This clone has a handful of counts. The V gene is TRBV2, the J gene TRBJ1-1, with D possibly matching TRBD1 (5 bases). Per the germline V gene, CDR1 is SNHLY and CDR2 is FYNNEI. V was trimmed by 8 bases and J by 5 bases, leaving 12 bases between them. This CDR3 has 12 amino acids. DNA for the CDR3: TGTGCCAGCGGCCGGGGGGGTACTGAAGCTTTCTTT. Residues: CASGRGGTEAFF.

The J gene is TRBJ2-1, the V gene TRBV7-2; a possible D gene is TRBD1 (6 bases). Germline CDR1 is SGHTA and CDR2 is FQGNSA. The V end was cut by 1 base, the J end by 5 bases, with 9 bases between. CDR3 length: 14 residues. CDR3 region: CASSLDGQNNEQFF. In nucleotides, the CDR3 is TGTGCCAGCAGCTTAGATGGACAGAACAATGAGCAGTTCTTC.

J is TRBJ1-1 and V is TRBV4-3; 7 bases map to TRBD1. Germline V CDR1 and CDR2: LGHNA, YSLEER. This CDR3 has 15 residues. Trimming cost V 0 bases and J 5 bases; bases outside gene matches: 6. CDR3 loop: CASSQDSQGGTEAFF. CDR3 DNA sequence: TGCGCCAGCAGCCAAGATTCCCAGGGGGGGACTGAAGCTTTCTTT.

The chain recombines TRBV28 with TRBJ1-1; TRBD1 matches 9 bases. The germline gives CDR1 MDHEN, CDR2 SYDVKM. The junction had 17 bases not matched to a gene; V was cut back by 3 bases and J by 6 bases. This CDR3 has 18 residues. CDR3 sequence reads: CASSFFDATGGINAEAFF. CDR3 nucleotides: TGTGCCAGCAGTTTTTTTGATGCGACAGGGGGGATAAATGCTGAAGCTTTCTTT.

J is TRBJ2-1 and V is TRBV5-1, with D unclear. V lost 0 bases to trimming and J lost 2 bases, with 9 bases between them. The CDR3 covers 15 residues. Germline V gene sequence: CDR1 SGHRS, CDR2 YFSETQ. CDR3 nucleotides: TGCGCCAGCAGCTTGGAATCCGACACCTACAATGAGCAGTTCTTC. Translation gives CASSLESDTYNEQFF.

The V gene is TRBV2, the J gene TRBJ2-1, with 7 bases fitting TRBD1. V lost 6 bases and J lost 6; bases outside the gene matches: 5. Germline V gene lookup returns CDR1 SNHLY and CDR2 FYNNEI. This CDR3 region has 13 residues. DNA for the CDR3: TGTGCCAGCAGCGCAAACAGGGGCAATGAGCAGTTCTTC. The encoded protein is CASSANRGNEQFF. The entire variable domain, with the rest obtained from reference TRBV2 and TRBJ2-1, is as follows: EPEVTQTPSHQVTQMGQEVILRCVPISNHLYFYWYRQILGQKVEFLVSFYNNEISEKSEIFDDQFSVERPDGSNFTLKIRSTKLEDSAMYFCASSANRGNEQFFGPGTRLTVL.

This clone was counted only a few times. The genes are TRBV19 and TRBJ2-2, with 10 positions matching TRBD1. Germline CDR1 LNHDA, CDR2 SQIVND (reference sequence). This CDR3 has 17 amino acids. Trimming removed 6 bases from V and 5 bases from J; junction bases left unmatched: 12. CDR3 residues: CASRSYGTGDFTGELFF. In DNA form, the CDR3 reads TGTGCCAGTAGATCCTACGGGACAGGGGATTTTACCGGGGAGCTGTTTTTT. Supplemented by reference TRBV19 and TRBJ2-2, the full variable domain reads DGGITQSPKYLFRKEGQNVTLSCEQNLNHDAMYWYRQDPGQGLRLIYYSQIVNDFQKGDIAEGYSVSREKKESFPLTVTSAQKNPTAFYLCASRSYGTGDFTGELFFGEGSRLTVL.

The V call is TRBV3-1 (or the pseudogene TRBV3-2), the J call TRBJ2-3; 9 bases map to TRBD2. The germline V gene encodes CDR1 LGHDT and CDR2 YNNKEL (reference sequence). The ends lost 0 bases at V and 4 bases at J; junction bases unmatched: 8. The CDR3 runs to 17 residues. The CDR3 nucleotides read TGTGCCAGCAGCCAAGATCCTAGCGGGGCCCATCCAGATACGCAGTATTTT. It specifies CASSQDPSGAHPDTQYF.